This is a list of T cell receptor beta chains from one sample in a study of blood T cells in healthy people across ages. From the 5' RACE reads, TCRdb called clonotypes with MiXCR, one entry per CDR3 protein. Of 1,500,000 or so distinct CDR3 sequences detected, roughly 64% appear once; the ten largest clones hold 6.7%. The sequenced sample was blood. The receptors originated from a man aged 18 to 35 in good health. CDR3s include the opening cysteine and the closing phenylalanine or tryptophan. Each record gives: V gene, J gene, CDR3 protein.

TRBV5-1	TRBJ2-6	CASSSVGGNANVLTF
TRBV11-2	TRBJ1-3	CASSSFDGNTIYF
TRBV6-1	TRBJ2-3	CASSEARDTQYF
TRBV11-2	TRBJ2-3	CASSLRIFGLAGVDSTDTQYF
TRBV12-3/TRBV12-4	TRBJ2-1	CASRQGASYEQFF
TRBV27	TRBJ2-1	CASSLSGTGQNNEQFF
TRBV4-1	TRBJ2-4	CASSPGLAGGRAKNIQYF
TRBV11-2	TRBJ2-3	CASSTNAGTDTQYF
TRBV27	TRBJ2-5	CASSALDRGGETQYF
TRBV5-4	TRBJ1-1	CASSRGHSTEAFF
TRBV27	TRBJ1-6	CTSSLGVEGVSPLHF